The 10 T cell receptor beta chains presented below share a single source sample, sequenced in a study of shared clonotypes between healthy human individuals. Naive CD8 cells, CD45RO-negative and positively selected for CCR7, excluded terminally differentiated effector memory CD45RA+ cells. Some clones are missing from TCRdb's copy, which holds only in-frame ones; the method was immunoSEQ multiplex PCR. The profile covers nearly 2 million clones, with about 95% appearing a single time and more than 0.9% taken by the ten largest. The source material was naive CD8+ T cells sorted from blood. All receptors come from a man between 18 and 29 years old in good health.

This chain connects TRBV6-6 to TRBJ1-2, with unresolved D. Trimming removed 5 bases from V and 0 bases from J, with 7 bases in between. Germline CDR1 and CDR2: MNHNY and SVGAGI (reference sequence). CDR3 length: 13 residues. The CDR3 protein is CASSAESNYGYTF. The CDR3 DNA sequence: TGTGCCAGCAGTGCCGAATCTAACTATGGCTACACCTTC.

The genes are TRBV7-9 and TRBJ2-7; D possibly corresponds to TRBD1 (7 bases). The CDR3 spans 15 residues. CDR1 SEHNR and CDR2 FQNEAQ come from the germline V gene (reference sequence). V lost 1 base, J lost 3 bases, and 13 bases lay in between. The CDR3 coding sequence is TGTGCCAGCAGCTTAGGACAGGGTAGCGGCTACGAGCAGTACTTC. Translated: CASSLGQGSGYEQYF. Full variable domain (missing parts from reference TRBV7-9 and TRBJ2-7): DTGVSQNPRHKITKRGQNVTFRCDPISEHNRLYWYRQTLGQGPEFLTYFQNEAQLEKSRLLSDRFSAERPKGSFSTLEIQRTEQGDSAMYLCASSLGQGSGYEQYFGPGTRLTVT.

For this clone: Different DNA sequences within this sample yield the same CDR3. The chain has TRBV6-5 and TRBJ1-2, with D uncertain. This CDR3 spans 14 amino acids. V lost 0 bases, J lost 1 base, and 6 bases lay in between. Germline V lookup: CDR1 MNHEY, CDR2 SVGAGI. The CDR3 region has the DNA TGTGCCAGCAGTTACTCGGCTGATAACTATGGCTACACCTTC. Its translation is CASSYSADNYGYTF.

The chain has TRBV10-1 and TRBJ2-7; 7 bases are shared with TRBD1. V gave up 3 bases and J gave up 0 bases; unmatched junction bases: 5. This CDR3 spans 15 amino acids. Germline V lookup: CDR1 WNHNN, CDR2 SYGVQD (reference sequence). The CDR3 sequence is CASSEGRGYSYEQYF. The CDR3 DNA reads as TGCGCCAGCAGTGAAGGCAGGGGGTACTCCTACGAGCAGTACTTC.

The chain uses TRBV15 and TRBJ2-7; TRBD2 matches at 7 bases. The ends lost 6 bases at V and 0 bases at J; junction bases unmatched: 8. The germline V gene encodes CDR1 LNHNV and CDR2 YYDKDF (reference sequence). The CDR3 is 15 amino acids. The CDR3 is CATREGLADSYEQYF. CDR3 nucleotide sequence: TGTGCCACCAGGGAGGGGCTAGCGGACTCCTACGAGCAGTACTTC. The whole variable domain, filled in from reference TRBV15 and TRBJ2-7, reads DAMVIQNPRYQVTQFGKPVTLSCSQTLNHNVMYWYQQKSSQAPKLLFHYYDKDFNNEADTPDNFQSRRPNTSFCFLDIRSPGLGDTAMYLCATREGLADSYEQYFGPGTRLTVT.

The rearrangement uses TRBV27 and TRBJ1-2; tentative D call: TRBD1 (6 bases). CDR1 and CDR2 from the germline V gene are MNHEY and SMNVEV (reference sequence). V gave up 6 bases and J gave up 5 bases, with 22 bases separating them. The CDR3 is 16 amino acids. The chain's CDR3 is CASRITWGQTPYGYTF. CDR3 bases: TGTGCCAGCAGAATCACTTGGGGGCAGACGCCTTATGGCTACACCTTC.

This clone has only one observation. The genes are TRBV13 and TRBJ2-1; 7 nucleotides agree with TRBD2. The length of the CDR3 is 15 residues. Unmatched junction bases numbered 2, after V lost 2 bases and J lost 1 base. CDR1 and CDR2 from the germline V gene are PRHDT and FYEKMQ (reference sequence). The CDR3 nucleotides read TGTGCCAGCAGCTTACTAGCGGCTTCCTACAATGAGCAGTTCTTC. Translation gives CASSLLAASYNEQFF.

The J gene is TRBJ1-4, the V gene TRBV7-9; D gene ambiguous. The germline gives CDR1 SEHNR, CDR2 FQNEAQ (reference sequence). The CDR3 length is 16 residues. The V end was cut by 5 bases, the J end by 6 bases, with 19 bases between. Written as DNA, the CDR3 is TGTGCCAGCAGCCCACCATTGCGAGGGTCCCATGAAAAACTGTTTTTT. This translates into CASSPPLRGSHEKLFF.

The chain recombines TRBV6-5 with TRBJ2-3, with 8 bases that match TRBD1. This CDR3 comprises 15 residues. The J segment lost 1 base and the V segment lost 7 bases, leaving 7 bases of the junction unmatched. CDR1 and CDR2 (germline): MNHEY, SVGAGI. CDR3 sequence reads: CASMDREVGTDTQYF. In DNA, the CDR3 is TGTGCCAGCATGGACAGGGAGGTCGGCACAGATACGCAGTATTTT.

V and J are TRBV6-1 and TRBJ1-4, with D unclear. Per germline, CDR1 MNHNS and CDR2 SASEGT. V dropped 2 bases and J dropped 6 bases, with 4 bases sitting between them. This CDR3 is built from 12 residues. The CDR3 DNA reads TGTGCCAGCAGTGAACTAGATGAAAAACTGTTTTTT. As protein: CASSELDEKLFF.